This T cell receptor (beta chain) was captured by sequencing in a study of cytomegalovirus exposure and HLA in healthy donors. Overall study results and limits: A later analysis, which compared TCR beta chains of equal frequency, found the HLA-associated ones more clonally expanded.

Worth noting for this clone: Its antigen remains unknown.

Amplification used 60 Vbeta primers and 13 Jbeta primers. Sequencing was performed with immunoSEQ multiplex PCR; in TCRdb, only in-frame clones are kept and a portion is missing. Its listing shows 95,000 to 150,000 clones. V dropped 3 bases and J dropped 4; count of bases not matched to a gene: 3. The CDR3 totals 14 residues. Germline V gene data show CDR1 as GTSNPN and CDR2 as SVGIG (reference sequence). Specimen: PBMCs. The chain joins TRBV30 to TRBJ1-4; TRBD1 aligns across 9 bases. The TCR was taken from a man aged 35 to 55 in good health and CMV-seronegative. For the CDR3, the DNA is TGTGCCTGGAGACTGACAGGGGGTAATGAAAAACTGTTTTTT. Amino acid sequence: CAWRLTGGNEKLFF.